These 26 T cell receptor beta chains were all obtained from the same sample, sequenced in a study of Ad26.COV2.S vaccination and SARS-CoV-2 variants. Treatment given: 15 to 20 received Ad26.COV2.S at low or high dose, single or two shots; roughly five received placebo; per-sample allocation not given. At day 63 after the first vaccine or placebo injection, samples were drawn. TCRdb's table, derived via immunoSEQ multiplex PCR, lists solely in-frame clones and lacks some. The sample lists fewer than 500,000 clones, about nine tenths occurring once. The sample in question was peripheral blood, obtained in a trial of Ad26.COV2.S vaccine versus placebo. The receptor source for this set is a person between 18 and 59 years old who received the Ad26.COV2.S COVID-19 vaccine or a placebo.

The V gene is TRBV6-5, the J gene TRBJ2-1, with D possibly TRBD1 on 6 matching bases. The ends were cut back, 5 bases at V and 8 bases at J, with 13 bases in the middle. The V gene's germline CDR1 is MNHEY and CDR2 SVGAGI. The CDR3 covers 13 residues. The CDR3 loop reads CASSQGTMDEQFF. CDR3 nucleotides: TGTGCCAGCAGTCAGGGGACGATGGATGAGCAGTTCTTC.

The rearrangement joins TRBV6-5 to TRBJ2-2; unclear D gene. The germline CDR1 and CDR2 sequences are MNHEY and SVGAGI. The CDR3 runs to 15 residues. V was cut by 0 bases and J by 7 bases, with 12 bases left in between. This chain's CDR3 is CASSYSTSSGGELFF. The CDR3 DNA follows: TGTGCCAGCAGTTACTCGACCAGTTCCGGCGGGGAGCTGTTTTTT.

The V gene is TRBV9, the J gene TRBJ1-4; D call uncertain. CDR1 SGDLS and CDR2 YYNGEE come from the germline V gene. V shed 0 bases and J shed 0 bases, with 6 bases lying between them. The CDR3 contains 15 residues. CDR3 amino acids: CASSVAGATNEKLFF. CDR3 bases: TGTGCCAGCAGCGTAGCCGGTGCAACTAATGAAAAACTGTTTTTT.

The V gene is TRBV4-3, the J gene TRBJ1-1; D remains unclear. V was pared by 2 bases and J by 3 bases, with 19 bases between. The CDR3 extends over 17 amino acids. Germline values: CDR1 LGHNA, CDR2 YSLEER. This CDR3 reads CASSQPGLSRTYTEAFF. DNA of the CDR3: TGCGCCAGCAGCCAACCGGGCCTTTCAAGGACCTACACTGAAGCTTTCTTT.

The chain combines TRBV11-3 with TRBJ2-3; 8 bases align to TRBD1. Germline CDR1 SGHNT, CDR2 YENEEA. The CDR3 consists of 16 residues. The V gene end was trimmed by 4 bases and the J gene end by 0 bases; junction bases not matched to a gene: 6. The CDR3 protein is CASSSSWTGSTDTQYF. The DNA for the CDR3 is TGTGCCAGCAGCTCCAGCTGGACAGGGAGCACAGATACGCAGTATTTT.

The chain has TRBV6-4 and TRBJ2-1, with D unclear. The V gene's germline CDR1 is MRHNA and CDR2 SNTAGT. The CDR3 covers 13 residues. The V gene lost 5 bases and the J gene lost 5 bases, with 10 bases spanning the gap. The CDR3 is CASSTDWNNEQFF. CDR3 DNA: TGTGCCAGCAGTACCGACTGGAACAATGAGCAGTTCTTC.

The J gene is TRBJ2-5, the V gene TRBV11-2; unclear D gene. The CDR3 has 13 residues. V dropped 3 bases and J dropped 7 bases, with 12 bases sitting between them. Germline loops: CDR1 SGHAT, CDR2 FQNNGV. The CDR3, as DNA: TGTGCCAGCAGCTTTGTAGGAACTGGGACCCAGTACTTC. This encodes CASSFVGTGTQYF.

This sequence joins TRBV11-1 and TRBJ2-1; D possibly corresponds to TRBD1 (6 bases). Germline CDR1 and CDR2: SGHAT and FQDESV (reference sequence). This CDR3 has 14 amino acids. V gave up 3 bases and J gave up 3 bases, with 9 bases separating them. Here the CDR3 DNA reads TGTGCCAGCAGCTTGGGGACATTCTACAATGAGCAGTTCTTC. This sequence encodes CASSLGTFYNEQFF.

The rearrangement uses TRBV9 and TRBJ2-2, with 10 bases fitting TRBD2. Germline lookup yields CDR1 SGDLS and CDR2 YYNGEE. CDR3 size: 17 residues. The V gene end was trimmed by 0 bases and the J gene end by 5 bases; junction bases not matched to a gene: 7. CDR3 sequence: CASSVAGTSARTGELFF. As DNA, the CDR3 is TGTGCCAGCAGCGTAGCGGGGACTAGCGCCCGTACCGGGGAGCTGTTTTTT.

The chain employs TRBV28 and TRBJ1-2; 12 bases align to TRBD1. This CDR3 contains 15 residues. The trim removed 5 bases at V and 8 bases at J, leaving 9 bases unmatched. Germline assignment: CDR1 MDHEN and CDR2 SYDVKM. The chain's CDR3 is CASSPLGQGAWGYTF. The CDR3 coding sequence is TGTGCCAGCAGTCCCCTGGGACAGGGGGCTTGGGGCTACACCTTC.

J is TRBJ2-1 and V is TRBV2; 7 nucleotides line up with TRBD2. Germline lookup yields CDR1 SNHLY and CDR2 FYNNEI. This CDR3 is 17 amino acids long. V gave up 3 bases and J gave up 5 bases; unmatched junction bases: 13. The CDR3 DNA follows: TGTGCCAGCAGTGAGTGGGGAGGGGCACCTCAGGACAATGAGCAGTTCTTC. This gives the protein CASSEWGGAPQDNEQFF.

The V gene is TRBV9, the J gene TRBJ2-5; tentatively, D is TRBD1 (6 bases). The CDR3 has 14 amino acids. Deletions cut 0 bases from V and 1 base from J, with 7 bases between. Germline CDR1 SGDLS, CDR2 YYNGEE. The CDR3 is CASSVVDSQETQYF. DNA of the CDR3: TGTGCCAGCAGCGTAGTGGACAGCCAAGAGACCCAGTACTTC.

This chain connects TRBV27 to TRBJ1-6, with 9 bases fitting TRBD1. The V gene's germline CDR1 is MNHEY and CDR2 SMNVEV (reference sequence). This CDR3 has 18 residues. V lost 7 bases to trimming and J lost 8 bases; unmatched junction nucleotides: 18. The CDR3 nucleotides are TGTGCCAGCACCAACATCGGACAGGGGAGGTATACGGATTCACCCCTCCACTTT. Its protein product is CASTNIGQGRYTDSPLHF.

The J gene is TRBJ1-4, the V gene TRBV19, with 7 bases lining up with TRBD1. The CDR3 has 11 amino acids. The V gene's germline CDR1 is LNHDA and CDR2 SQIVND (reference sequence). With 5 bases clipped from V and 12 bases from J, the junction kept 3 bases outside the gene matches. The CDR3 sequence is CASSVGTELFF. Written as DNA, the CDR3 is TGTGCCAGTAGTGTCGGGACAGAACTGTTTTTT.

The rearrangement uses TRBV29-1 and TRBJ2-7; no reliable D call. This CDR3 has 11 amino acids. The germline V gene encodes CDR1 SQVTM and CDR2 ANQGSEA. Deletions cut 4 bases from V and 6 bases from J, with 10 bases between. CDR3 region: CSVAHRSEQYF. CDR3 bases: TGCAGCGTTGCCCACCGAAGCGAGCAGTACTTC.

This chain joins TRBV11-3 and TRBJ2-1; unclear D gene. The V and J ends lost 5 bases and 6 bases respectively, with 11 bases between them. The CDR3 extends over 13 amino acids. CDR1 SGHNT and CDR2 YENEEA come from the germline V gene. In nucleotides, the CDR3 is TGTGCCAGCAGCCAACGGGTCAGCAATGAGCAGTTCTTC. The encoded protein is CASSQRVSNEQFF.

This clone appeared a single time. V is TRBV30 and J is TRBJ2-1, with D tentatively TRBD1 (5 bases). The V gene lost 3 bases and the J gene lost 0 bases, with 12 bases spanning the gap. CDR1 is GTSNPN and CDR2 is SVGIG in the germline V gene (reference sequence). The CDR3 covers 15 residues. The CDR3 nucleotides are TGTGCCTGGAGCGGGCTAAGGGGCTCCTACAATGAGCAGTTCTTC. It encodes CAWSGLRGSYNEQFF.

This clone occurred once. The chain uses TRBV5-1 and TRBJ2-3; D is uncertain. V was trimmed by 0 bases and J by 4 bases, leaving 3 bases between them. Germline assignment: CDR1 SGHRS and CDR2 YFSETQ. CDR3 length equals 12 residues. The DNA for the CDR3 is TGCGCCAGCAGCTTGGTTTCAGATACGCAGTATTTT. Amino acid sequence: CASSLVSDTQYF.

This clone was counted once. The chain couples TRBV4-3 to TRBJ2-4; 11 bases agree with TRBD1. After removal of 4 bases from V and 10 bases from J, the junction contained 9 bases not matched to a gene. The CDR3 loop spans 15 amino acids. Per the germline V gene, CDR1 is LGHNA and CDR2 is YSLEER. The chain's CDR3 is CASSPGQGAIKIQYF. The CDR3 coding sequence is TGCGCCAGCAGCCCCGGACAGGGGGCGATTAAAATTCAGTACTTC.

The chain links TRBV5-4 to TRBJ2-7, with D perhaps matching TRBD1 (5 bases). CDR3 length: 14 residues. Trimming took 1 base from V and 3 from J, leaving 11 bases between them. Germline loops: CDR1 SGHNT, CDR2 YYREEE (reference sequence). The CDR3 bases are TGTGCCAGCAGCTTGTATGGCAGGGTCTACGAGCAGTACTTC. Translation gives CASSLYGRVYEQYF.

The genes are TRBV6-2 or TRBV6-3 and TRBJ2-7, with 10 nucleotides matching TRBD2. V shed 2 bases, J shed 3 bases, and the junction held 10 bases outside the gene matches. This CDR3 contains 17 residues. CDR1 and CDR2 (germline): MNHEY, SVGEGT. Here the CDR3 reads CASSYPSIAGGRYEQYF. As DNA, the CDR3 is TGTGCCAGCAGTTACCCCTCAATAGCGGGAGGACGCTACGAGCAGTACTTC.

The count of this clone is one. This chain connects TRBV3-1 (or the pseudogene TRBV3-2) to TRBJ2-1, with D hard to call. V was trimmed by 2 bases and J by 5 bases, leaving 13 bases between them. The germline V gene encodes CDR1 LGHDT and CDR2 YNNKEL (reference sequence). The CDR3 runs to 15 residues. CDR3 nucleotides: TGTGCCAGCAGCCAACACGGTACCCGGGACAATGAGCAGTTCTTC. Translated, it gives CASSQHGTRDNEQFF.

The chain employs TRBV7-9 and TRBJ2-3, with 8 nucleotides matching TRBD2. Germline loops: CDR1 SEHNR, CDR2 FQNEAQ (reference sequence). CDR3 length: 15 residues. The V segment lost 3 bases and the J segment 5 bases; nucleotides outside the gene matches: 7. This chain's CDR3 is CASSFTGGRGDTQYF. The CDR3 DNA is TGTGCCAGCAGCTTCACGGGAGGGCGGGGAGATACGCAGTATTTT.

The CDR3 sequence: CASSQVTGVRSPLHF. The CDR3 DNA sequence: TGTGCCAGCAGCCAAGTTACAGGGGTACGTTCACCCCTCCACTTT. The rearrangement uses TRBV3-1 (or the pseudogene TRBV3-2) and TRBJ1-6; 7 positions match TRBD1. Germline CDR1 LGHDT, CDR2 YNNKEL (reference sequence). This CDR3 has 15 residues. V shed 1 base and J 9 bases; nucleotides not matched to a gene: 6.

The J gene is TRBJ1-2, the V gene TRBV7-9, with 7 bases fitting TRBD1. In germline, CDR1 is SEHNR, CDR2 FQNEAQ (reference sequence). The trim removed 5 bases at V and 4 bases at J, leaving 10 bases unmatched. The CDR3 sequence is 15 residues long. CDR3 in DNA: TGTGCCAGCAGCCCGCCACGACAGGGACTCTATGGCTACACCTTC. Protein product: CASSPPRQGLYGYTF.

This clone was counted between two and nine times. This chain uses TRBV7-9 with TRBJ2-5, with a possible D match to TRBD1 (6 bases). Trimming took 4 bases from V and 1 from J, leaving 10 bases between them. Germline CDR1 SEHNR, CDR2 FQNEAQ (reference sequence). The CDR3 has 14 residues. The CDR3 region has the DNA TGTGCCAGCAGCTCTTGGACAGCCCAAGAGACCCAGTACTTC. It codes for CASSSWTAQETQYF.